One sample yielded the 8 T cell receptor beta chains listed below, sequenced in a study of early T cells in non-severe SARS-CoV-2 infection. MiXCR, run by TCRdb on the 5' RACE reads, gives a single entry per CDR3 protein. The sample has around 33,000 distinct CDR3 sequences, approximately 4.2% seen once. Input material: whole blood. These receptors all stem from an adult who was a healthcare worker with PCR-confirmed SARS-CoV-2 infection or an uninfected control (not recorded which).

This clonotype was seen repeatedly, ten times or more. The V and J genes are TRBV7-3 and TRBJ2-1, with 7 bases matching TRBD2. V gave up 2 bases and J gave up 5 bases; unmatched junction bases: 9. The CDR3 has 16 residues. Germline V gene sequence: CDR1 SGHTA, CDR2 FQGTGA. The chain's CDR3 is CASSLLSGLKHNEQFF. The CDR3 DNA sequence: TGTGCCAGCAGCTTATTGTCGGGACTAAAACACAATGAGCAGTTCTTC.

The table lists this clonotype with many counts. V usage is TRBV7-2 and J usage is TRBJ2-3; 7 bases are a match to TRBD1. CDR3 length: 14 residues. V was clipped by 1 base and J by 4 bases; unmatched bases: 2. The germline CDR1 and CDR2 sequences are SGHTA and FQGNSA. CDR3 loop: CASSLVQGADTQYF. The CDR3 bases are TGTGCCAGCAGCTTAGTTCAGGGGGCAGATACGCAGTATTTT.

Within the sample, this clonotype is medium-sized. V gene TRBV29-1 combines with J gene TRBJ2-1; 7 bases line up with TRBD2. The ends lost 4 bases at V and 2 bases at J; junction bases unmatched: 2. This CDR3 has 13 amino acids. Per germline, CDR1 SQVTM and CDR2 ANQGSEA. CDR3 in DNA: TGCAGCGTTGCTAGCGGAGCCTACAATGAGCAGTTCTTC. It encodes CSVASGAYNEQFF.

This chain links TRBV6-5 with TRBJ1-1; D unresolved. CDR1 and CDR2 (germline): MNHEY, SVGAGI. V shed 2 bases and J shed 0 bases, with 7 bases lying between them. This CDR3 comprises 14 residues. The CDR3 region is CASSYGMMNTEAFF. The CDR3 DNA is TGTGCCAGCAGTTACGGGATGATGAACACTGAAGCTTTCTTT.

This clonotype was counted many times. This chain connects TRBV27 to TRBJ1-5; D remains unclear. The CDR3 spans 15 residues. Germline values: CDR1 MNHEY, CDR2 SMNVEV (reference sequence). Trimming removed 5 bases from V and 0 bases from J, with 11 bases in between. CDR3 residues: CASSPAKGSNQPQHF. CDR3 coding DNA: TGTGCCAGCAGTCCCGCCAAGGGTAGCAATCAGCCCCAGCATTTT.

In this sample, this clonotype turned up a few times. The rearrangement joins TRBV6-1 to TRBJ1-3, with D hard to call. V was shortened by 1 base and J by 2 bases, with 3 bases between the two germline ends. CDR1 and CDR2 from the germline V gene are MNHNS and SASEGT. The CDR3 sequence is 13 residues long. As DNA, the CDR3 is TGTGCCAGCAGTGAAGAACCTGGAAACACCATATATTTT. Translation gives CASSEEPGNTIYF.

This clonotype showed up many times. This chain connects TRBV5-4 to TRBJ2-3; D gene unclear. The V end was cut by 1 base, the J end by 6 bases, with 12 bases between. Per the germline V gene, CDR1 is SGHNT and CDR2 is YYREEE (reference sequence). CDR3 size: 14 residues. The CDR3 spells CASSLPLMADTQYF. The CDR3 DNA sequence: TGTGCCAGCAGCTTGCCCCTTATGGCGGATACGCAGTATTTT.

This clonotype was seen a few times. The chain carries TRBV20-1 and TRBJ1-5; 9 bases are a match to TRBD1. This CDR3 has 16 residues. V dropped 3 bases and J dropped 0; count of bases not matched to a gene: 6. Germline assignment: CDR1 DFQATT and CDR2 SNEGSKA (reference sequence). The CDR3 spells CSASDRGRYSNQPQHF. The CDR3 coding sequence is TGCAGTGCTAGTGACAGGGGGAGATATAGCAATCAGCCCCAGCATTTT.